This section outlines one T cell receptor beta chain sequence together with its context. Sequencing was performed with immunoSEQ multiplex PCR; in TCRdb, only in-frame clones are kept and a portion is missing. This table has about 59,000 clones, roughly 89% appearing once. V gave up 4 bases and J gave up 9 bases, with 7 bases separating them. The CDR3 sequence is 11 residues long. CDR1 KGHSH and CDR2 LQKENI come from the germline V gene. This sample is part of a study of T cell changes during pregnancy in multiple sclerosis. The TCR comes from a human donor whose cells served as feeder cells for cultures in a pregnancy study. The source material was peripheral blood from another person, used as feeder cells. The chain carries TRBV18 and TRBJ2-1; no definite D call. The CDR3 nucleotides read TGTGCCAGCTCACTTGGGATTGAGCAGTTCTTC. Residues: CASSLGIEQFF.